This T cell receptor beta chain was documented in a study of blood T cell repertoires in COVID-19. Looking at the study overall: Samples came from the United States, Italy and Spain, spanning acute and convalescent COVID-19. The cDNA or gDNA used as material had been derived from T cells, B-cell-depleted T cells, or PBMCs.

Authors' analysis steps: Amplified reference gene primers provided the basis for estimating nucleated cell counts. Profiled with immunoSEQ multiplex PCR; TCRdb holds only in-frame clones, not every one. V and J calls and clone size are copied from that table; D and trimming were computed from the DNA. The sample has over 200,000 clones, 87% seen once; the top ten hold about 10%. The germline V gene encodes CDR1 LNHDA and CDR2 SQIVND (reference sequence). CDR3 length: 15 residues. Deletions cut 4 bases from V and 5 bases from J, with 14 bases between. This sequence was found in a man aged 25 to 40 who had recovered from COVID-19. This sequence joins TRBV19 and TRBJ2-2; possible D gene TRBD1, 6 bases. Sequencing input: PBMCs or T cells enriched from blood (not recorded which). For the CDR3, the DNA is TGTGCCAGTAGTAGAACAGGGAGCATAACCGGGGAGCTGTTTTTT. Translating gives CASSRTGSITGELFF.